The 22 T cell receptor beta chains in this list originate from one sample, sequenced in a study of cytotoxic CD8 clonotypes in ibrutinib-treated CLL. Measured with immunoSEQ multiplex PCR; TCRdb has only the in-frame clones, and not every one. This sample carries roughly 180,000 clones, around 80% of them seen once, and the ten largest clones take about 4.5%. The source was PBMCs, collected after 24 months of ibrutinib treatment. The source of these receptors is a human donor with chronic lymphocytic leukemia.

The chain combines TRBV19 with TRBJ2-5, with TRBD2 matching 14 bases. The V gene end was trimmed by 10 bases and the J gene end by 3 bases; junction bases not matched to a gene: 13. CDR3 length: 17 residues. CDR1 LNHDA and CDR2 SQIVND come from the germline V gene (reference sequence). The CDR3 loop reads CATSRLAGGLGKETQYF. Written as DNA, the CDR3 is TGTGCCACCTCAAGACTAGCGGGAGGGCTGGGTAAAGAGACCCAGTACTTC.

The CDR3 nucleotides are TGTGCCAGCAGCCGAGGCACCCCCTACGAGCAGTACTTC. Protein: CASSRGTPYEQYF. This sequence joins TRBV13 and TRBJ2-7, with D unresolved. The length of the CDR3 is 13 residues. The V end lost 5 bases, the J end lost 2 bases, and 10 bases lay between the germline ends. Germline-derived CDR1 and CDR2 are PRHDT and FYEKMQ (reference sequence). Full variable domain (outside the CDR3, taken from reference TRBV13 and TRBJ2-7): AAGVIQSPRHLIKEKRETATLKCYPIPRHDTVYWYQQGPGQDPQFLISFYEKMQSDKGSIPDRFSAQQFSDYHSELNMSSLELGDSALYFCASSRGTPYEQYFGPGTRLTVT.

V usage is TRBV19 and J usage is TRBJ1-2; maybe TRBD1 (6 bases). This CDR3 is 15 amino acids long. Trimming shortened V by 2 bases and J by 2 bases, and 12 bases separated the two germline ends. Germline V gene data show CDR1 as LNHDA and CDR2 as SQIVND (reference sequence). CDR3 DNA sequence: TGTGCCAGTAGTATAAAGGGGGGCCTAAACTATGGCTACACCTTC. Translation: CASSIKGGLNYGYTF.

Here the CDR3 reads CSVEHQVETF. CDR3 DNA: TGCAGCGTTGAACACCAGGTAGAAACCTTC. The genes are TRBV29-1 and TRBJ1-2; D gene ambiguous. Germline CDR1 reads SQVTM; CDR2 reads ANQGSEA. Trimming stripped 2 bases from V and 14 bases from J, with 12 bases between. The CDR3 spans 10 residues.

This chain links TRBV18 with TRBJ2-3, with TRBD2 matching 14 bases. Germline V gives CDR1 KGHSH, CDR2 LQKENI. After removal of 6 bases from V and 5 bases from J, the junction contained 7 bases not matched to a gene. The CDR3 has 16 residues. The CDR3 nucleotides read TGTGCCAGCTCCAGGACTAGCGGGGGGTCCGGAGATACGCAGTATTTT. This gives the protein CASSRTSGGSGDTQYF.

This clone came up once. CDR3 DNA sequence: TGTGCCAGCAGTTTCCTTGGACAGGGGGCCTACGAGCAGTACTTC. This sequence encodes CASSFLGQGAYEQYF. The rearrangement uses TRBV27 and TRBJ2-7, with 10 bases lining up with TRBD1. J was trimmed by 2 bases and V by 3 bases; bases with no gene match: 4. Germline loops: CDR1 MNHEY, CDR2 SMNVEV (reference sequence). The CDR3 loop spans 15 amino acids.

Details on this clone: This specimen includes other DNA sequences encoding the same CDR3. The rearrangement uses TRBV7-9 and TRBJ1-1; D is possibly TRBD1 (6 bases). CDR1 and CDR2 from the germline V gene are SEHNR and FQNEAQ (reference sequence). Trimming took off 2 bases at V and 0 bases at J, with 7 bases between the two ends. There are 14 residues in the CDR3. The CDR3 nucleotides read TGTGCCAGCAGCTTACGGGGGCTGAACACTGAAGCTTTCTTT. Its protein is CASSLRGLNTEAFF.

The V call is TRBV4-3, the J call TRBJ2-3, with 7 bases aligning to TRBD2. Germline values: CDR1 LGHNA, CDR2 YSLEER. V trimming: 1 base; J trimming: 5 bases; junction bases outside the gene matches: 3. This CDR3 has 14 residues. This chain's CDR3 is CASSQAGRGDTQYF. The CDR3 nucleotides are TGCGCCAGCAGCCAAGCGGGGAGGGGAGATACGCAGTATTTT.

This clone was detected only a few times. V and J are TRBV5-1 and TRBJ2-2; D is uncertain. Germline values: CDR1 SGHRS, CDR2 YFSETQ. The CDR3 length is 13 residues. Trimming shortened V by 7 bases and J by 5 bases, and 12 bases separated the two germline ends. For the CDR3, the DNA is TGCGCCAGCTCCTTATTGAGTACCGGGGAGCTGTTTTTT. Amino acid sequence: CASSLLSTGELFF.

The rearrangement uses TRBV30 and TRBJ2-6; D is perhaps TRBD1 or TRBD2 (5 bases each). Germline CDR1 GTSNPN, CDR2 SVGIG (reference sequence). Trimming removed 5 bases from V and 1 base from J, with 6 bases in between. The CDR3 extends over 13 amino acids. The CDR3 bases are TGTGCCTGGGAGGGGTCTGGGGCCAACGTCCTGACTTTC. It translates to CAWEGSGANVLTF.

CDR3 DNA: TGTGCCAGCAGTTCAACGGGAATTGGGGCCAACGTCCTGACTTTC. As protein: CASSSTGIGANVLTF. This chain links TRBV5-4 with TRBJ2-6; weak D call: TRBD2 (5 bases). Trimming removed 5 bases from V and 3 bases from J, with 12 bases in between. This CDR3 comprises 15 residues. Germline values: CDR1 SGHNT, CDR2 YYREEE (reference sequence).

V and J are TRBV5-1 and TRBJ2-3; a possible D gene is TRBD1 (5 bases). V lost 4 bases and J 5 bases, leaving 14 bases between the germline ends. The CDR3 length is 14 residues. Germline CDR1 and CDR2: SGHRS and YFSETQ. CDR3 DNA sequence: TGCGCCAGCAGCCCTTTAGGGGCCGAAGATACGCAGTATTTT. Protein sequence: CASSPLGAEDTQYF.

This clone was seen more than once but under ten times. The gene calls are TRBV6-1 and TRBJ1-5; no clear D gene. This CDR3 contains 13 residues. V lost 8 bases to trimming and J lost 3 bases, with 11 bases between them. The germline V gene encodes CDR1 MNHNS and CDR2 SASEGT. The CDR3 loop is CASSLSYNQPQHF. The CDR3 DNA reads TGTGCCAGCTCTTTGAGCTACAATCAGCCCCAGCATTTT.

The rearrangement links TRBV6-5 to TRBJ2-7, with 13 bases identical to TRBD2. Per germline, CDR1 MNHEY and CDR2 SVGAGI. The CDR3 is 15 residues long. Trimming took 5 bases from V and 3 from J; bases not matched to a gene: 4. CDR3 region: CASSLGLAGIYEQYF. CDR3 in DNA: TGTGCCAGCAGTCTGGGACTAGCGGGGATCTACGAGCAGTACTTC.

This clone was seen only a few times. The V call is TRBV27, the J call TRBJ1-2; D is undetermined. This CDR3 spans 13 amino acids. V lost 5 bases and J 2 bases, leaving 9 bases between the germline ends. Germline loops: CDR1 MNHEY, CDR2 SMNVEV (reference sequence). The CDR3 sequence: CASSLQPNYGYTF. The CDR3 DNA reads TGTGCCAGCAGTCTTCAGCCCAACTATGGCTACACCTTC.

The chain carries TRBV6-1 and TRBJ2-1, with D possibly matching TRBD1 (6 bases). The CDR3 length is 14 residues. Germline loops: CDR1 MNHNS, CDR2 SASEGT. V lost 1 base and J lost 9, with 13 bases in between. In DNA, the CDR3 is TGTGCCAGCAGTGAAGGCAGGGGCGTGGGTGAGCAGTTCTTC. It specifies CASSEGRGVGEQFF.

The CDR3 sequence is CASSLAGHTGELFF. As DNA, the CDR3 is TGTGCCAGCAGCTTAGCAGGGCACACCGGGGAGCTGTTTTTT. The chain carries TRBV7-8 and TRBJ2-2; D not resolved. The CDR3 is 14 amino acids. CDR1 and CDR2 (germline): SGHVS, FQNEAQ. V lost 0 bases and J 3 bases, leaving 5 bases between the germline ends.

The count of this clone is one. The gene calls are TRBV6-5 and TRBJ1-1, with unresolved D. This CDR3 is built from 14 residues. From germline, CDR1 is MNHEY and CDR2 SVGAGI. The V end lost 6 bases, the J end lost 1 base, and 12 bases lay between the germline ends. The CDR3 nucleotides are TGTGCCAGCAGATACGGAAGACAGAACACTGAAGCTTTCTTT. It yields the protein CASRYGRQNTEAFF.

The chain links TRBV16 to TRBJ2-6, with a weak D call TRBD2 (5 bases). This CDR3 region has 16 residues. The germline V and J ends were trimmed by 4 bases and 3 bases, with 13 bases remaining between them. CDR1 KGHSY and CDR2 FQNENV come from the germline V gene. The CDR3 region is CASSLRGSFGANVLTF. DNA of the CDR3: TGTGCCAGCAGCCTCCGAGGGAGCTTTGGGGCCAACGTCCTGACTTTC.

CDR3 residues: CASSLAGPLRGEQYF. In nucleotides, the CDR3 is TGTGCCAGCAGCTTGGCCGGGCCACTGAGGGGCGAGCAGTACTTC. V and J are TRBV5-4 and TRBJ2-7; D possibly uses TRBD1 or TRBD2 (5 bases each). The CDR3 has 15 amino acids. Germline V lookup: CDR1 SGHNT, CDR2 YYREEE (reference sequence). V was clipped by 0 bases and J by 6 bases, with 16 bases between them.

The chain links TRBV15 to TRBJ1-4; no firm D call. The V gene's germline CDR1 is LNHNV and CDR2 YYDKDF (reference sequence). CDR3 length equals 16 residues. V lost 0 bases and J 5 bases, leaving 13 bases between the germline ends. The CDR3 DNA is TGTGCCACCAGCAGAGATTTCGGATATACGAATGAAAAACTGTTTTTT. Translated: CATSRDFGYTNEKLFF.

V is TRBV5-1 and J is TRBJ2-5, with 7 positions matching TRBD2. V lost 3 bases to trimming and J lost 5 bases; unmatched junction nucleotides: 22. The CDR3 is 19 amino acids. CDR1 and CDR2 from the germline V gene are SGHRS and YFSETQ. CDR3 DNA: TGCGCCAGCAGCTACAACCCTCTAGCGGTTCCGGCCGGGGGGGAGACCCAGTACTTC. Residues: CASSYNPLAVPAGGETQYF. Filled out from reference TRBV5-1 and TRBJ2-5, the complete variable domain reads KAGVTQTPRYLIKTRGQQVTLSCSPISGHRSVSWYQQTPGQGLQFLFEYFSETQRNKGNFPGRFSGRQFSNSRSEMNVSTLELGDSALYLCASSYNPLAVPAGGETQYFGPGTRLLVL.